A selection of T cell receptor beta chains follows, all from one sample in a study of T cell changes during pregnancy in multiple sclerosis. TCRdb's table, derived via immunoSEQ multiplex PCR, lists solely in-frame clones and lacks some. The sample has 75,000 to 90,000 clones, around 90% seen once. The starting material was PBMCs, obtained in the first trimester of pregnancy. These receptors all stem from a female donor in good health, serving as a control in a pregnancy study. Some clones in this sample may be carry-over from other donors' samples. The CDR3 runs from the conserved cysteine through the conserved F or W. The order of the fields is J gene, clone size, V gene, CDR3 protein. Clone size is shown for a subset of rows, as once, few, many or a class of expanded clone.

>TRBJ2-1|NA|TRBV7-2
CASRGASGSYNEQFF
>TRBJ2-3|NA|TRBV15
CATSYSGRTDTQYF
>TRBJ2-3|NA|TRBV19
CASSILPSGSTDTQYF
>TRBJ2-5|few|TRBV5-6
CASRRTLGPQETQYF
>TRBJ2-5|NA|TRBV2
CASSEGGRETQYF
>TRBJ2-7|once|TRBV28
CASTEWDRSYEQYF
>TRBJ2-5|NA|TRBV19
CASSSGAEEETQYF
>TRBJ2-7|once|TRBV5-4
CASSLSSTGLNEQYF
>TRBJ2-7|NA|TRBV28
CASSLGYQIRLTAGVYEQYF
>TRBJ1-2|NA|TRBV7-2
CASSLDRATGYTF
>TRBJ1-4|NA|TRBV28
CASRGVTEKLFF
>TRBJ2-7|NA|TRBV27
CASSWGQGVPSSYEQYF
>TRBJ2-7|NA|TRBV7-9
CASSLGAEQYF
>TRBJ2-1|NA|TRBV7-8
CASSLELAGGYNEQFF
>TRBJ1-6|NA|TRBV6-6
CASSYSGDRDSPLHF
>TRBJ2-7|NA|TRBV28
CASNPGQTYEQYF
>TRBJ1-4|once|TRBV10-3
CAISEGTGMNEKLFF
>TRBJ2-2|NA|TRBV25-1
CASRNRDTGELFF
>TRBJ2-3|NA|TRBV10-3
CAISESIVGGADTQYF
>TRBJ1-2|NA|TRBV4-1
CASSQGEMDGYTF
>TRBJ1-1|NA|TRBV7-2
CASSRLDREAFF
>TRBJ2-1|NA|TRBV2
CASSEMLTGNEQFF
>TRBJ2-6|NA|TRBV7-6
CASSLAPSGANVLTF
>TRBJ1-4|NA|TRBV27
CASGGTGGAGEKLFF
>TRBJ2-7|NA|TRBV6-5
CASSSLAGVIGEQYF
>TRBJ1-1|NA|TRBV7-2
CASSFGTAGGVNTEAFF
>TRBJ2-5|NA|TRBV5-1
CASSLPRASGKETQYF
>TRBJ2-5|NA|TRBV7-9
CASVGGGPNQETQYF